This TCR beta chain emerged from a study of cytomegalovirus exposure and HLA in healthy donors. Both 60 Vbeta primers and 13 Jbeta primers went into the PCR. Produced via immunoSEQ multiplex PCR; TCRdb's table is partial and in-frame only. The data show more than 140,000 clones, with about 80% seen just once and approximately 0.66% held by the top ten. The CDR3 contains 14 residues. V was pared by 5 bases and J by 1 base, with 11 bases between. Looked up from germline, CDR1 is MNHEY and CDR2 is SMNVEV (reference sequence). The chain employs TRBV27 and TRBJ1-1; a possible D gene is TRBD1 (6 bases). Sequenced input: PBMCs. This TCR was recovered from a male donor in good health and CMV-seronegative. The CDR3 DNA is TGTGCCAGCAGTCCTCCGGGACAGAACACTGAAGCTTTCTTT. Protein: CASSPPGQNTEAFF.